The T cell receptor beta chain described here comes from a study of tumor and adjacent non-tumor tissue in lung cancer. Whole-study context: The cohort had under 15 adenocarcinoma, a couple of squamous cell and 1 small cell patients.

This CDR3 comprises 16 residues. J lost 4 bases, V lost 3 bases, and 11 bases had no gene match. Germline V gene sequence: CDR1 SQVTM, CDR2 ANQGSEA. TCRbeta libraries were built with three rounds of nested PCR, modified from ARM-PCR. Via MiXCR, TCRdb re-called the multiplex PCR reads, giving one row per CDR3 protein. The repertoire holds 65,000 to 80,000 distinct CDR3 sequences, with 73% as singletons. The template was RNA from unsorted bulk tissue. This clonotype was sampled from a man in his fifties or sixties with non-small cell lung cancer. The chain combines TRBV29-1 with TRBJ2-1; 8 bases match TRBD2. Sequencing was carried out using lung tumor tissue. The CDR3 loop reads CSVEEMLAGDYNEQFF. In nucleotides, the CDR3 is TGCAGCGTTGAGGAAATGCTAGCGGGCGATTACAATGAGCAGTTCTTC.